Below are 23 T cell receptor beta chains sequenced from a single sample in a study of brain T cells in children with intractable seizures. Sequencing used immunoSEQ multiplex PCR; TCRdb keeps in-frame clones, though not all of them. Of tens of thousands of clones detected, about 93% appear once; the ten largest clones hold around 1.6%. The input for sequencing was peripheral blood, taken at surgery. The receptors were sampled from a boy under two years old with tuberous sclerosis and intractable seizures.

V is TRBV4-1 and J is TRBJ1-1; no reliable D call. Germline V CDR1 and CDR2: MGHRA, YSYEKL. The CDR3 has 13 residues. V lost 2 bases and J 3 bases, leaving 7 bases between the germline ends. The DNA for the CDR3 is TGCGCCAGCAGCCAAACGGTCTACACTGAAGCTTTCTTT. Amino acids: CASSQTVYTEAFF.

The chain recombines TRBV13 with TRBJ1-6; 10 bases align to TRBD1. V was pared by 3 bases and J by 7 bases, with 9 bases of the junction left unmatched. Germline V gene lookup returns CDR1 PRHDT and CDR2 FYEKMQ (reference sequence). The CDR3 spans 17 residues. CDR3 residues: CASSLGFGDRGNSPLHF. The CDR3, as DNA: TGTGCCAGCAGCTTGGGGTTCGGGGACAGGGGCAATTCACCCCTCCACTTT.

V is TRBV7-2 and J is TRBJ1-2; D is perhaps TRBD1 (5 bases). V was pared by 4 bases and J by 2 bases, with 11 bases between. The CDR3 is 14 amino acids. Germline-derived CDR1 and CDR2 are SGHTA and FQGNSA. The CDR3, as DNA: TGTGCCAGCAGCTACCCGGGACGGAACTATGGCTACACCTTC. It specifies CASSYPGRNYGYTF.

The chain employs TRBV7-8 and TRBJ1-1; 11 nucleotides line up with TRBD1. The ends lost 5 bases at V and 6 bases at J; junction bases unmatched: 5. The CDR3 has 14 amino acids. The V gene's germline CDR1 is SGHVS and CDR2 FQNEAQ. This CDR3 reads CASSLGQGVSEAFF. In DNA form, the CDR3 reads TGTGCCAGCAGCCTGGGACAGGGGGTCTCTGAAGCTTTCTTT.

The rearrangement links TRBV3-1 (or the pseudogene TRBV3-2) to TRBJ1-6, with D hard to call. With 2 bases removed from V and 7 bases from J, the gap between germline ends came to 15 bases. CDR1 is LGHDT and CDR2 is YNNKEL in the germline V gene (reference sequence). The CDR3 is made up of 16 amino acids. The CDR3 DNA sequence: TGTGCCAGCAGCCAATTAGGCGCCTATAGGAATTCACCCCTCCACTTT. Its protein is CASSQLGAYRNSPLHF.

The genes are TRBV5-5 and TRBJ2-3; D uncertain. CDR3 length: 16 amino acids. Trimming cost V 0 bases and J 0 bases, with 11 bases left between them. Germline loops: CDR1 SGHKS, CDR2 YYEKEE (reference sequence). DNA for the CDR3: TGTGCCAGCAGCTTGGGGCAGTTCCTCAGCACAGATACGCAGTATTTT. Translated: CASSLGQFLSTDTQYF.

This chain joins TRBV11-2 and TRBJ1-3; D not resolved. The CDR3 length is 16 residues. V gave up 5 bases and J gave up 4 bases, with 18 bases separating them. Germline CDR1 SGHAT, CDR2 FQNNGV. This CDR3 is CASSQAWAVGGNTIYF. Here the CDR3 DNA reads TGTGCCAGCAGCCAAGCTTGGGCGGTGGGGGGAAACACCATATATTTT.

CDR3 sequence reads: CASSRGGGRSGIEYNEQFF. CDR3 coding DNA: TGTGCCAGCAGCCGCGGGGGGGGGCGAAGCGGGATAGAGTACAATGAGCAGTTCTTC. This chain joins TRBV7-9 and TRBJ2-1; the match to TRBD2 covers 9 bases. The CDR3 sequence is 19 residues long. The germline gives CDR1 SEHNR, CDR2 FQNEAQ (reference sequence). The V gene end was trimmed by 5 bases and the J gene end by 4 bases; junction bases not matched to a gene: 18.

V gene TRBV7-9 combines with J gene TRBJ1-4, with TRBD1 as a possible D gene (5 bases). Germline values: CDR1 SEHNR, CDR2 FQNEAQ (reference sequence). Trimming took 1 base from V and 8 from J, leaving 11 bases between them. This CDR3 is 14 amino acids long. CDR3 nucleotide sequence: TGTGCCAGCAGCTTAGAGGGGCTTGGGGAAAAACTGTTTTTT. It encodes CASSLEGLGEKLFF.

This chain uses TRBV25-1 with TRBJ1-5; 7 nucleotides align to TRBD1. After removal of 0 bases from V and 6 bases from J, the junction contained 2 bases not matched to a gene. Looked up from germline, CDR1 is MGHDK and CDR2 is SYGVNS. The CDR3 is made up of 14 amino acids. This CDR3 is CASSEYSGGQPQHF. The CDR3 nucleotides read TGTGCCAGCAGTGAATATTCAGGGGGTCAGCCCCAGCATTTT.

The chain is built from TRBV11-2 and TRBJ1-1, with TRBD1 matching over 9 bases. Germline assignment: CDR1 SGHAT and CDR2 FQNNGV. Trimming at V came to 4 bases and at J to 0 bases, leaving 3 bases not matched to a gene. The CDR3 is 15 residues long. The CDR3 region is CASSSGQGMNTEAFF. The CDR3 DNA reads TGTGCCAGCAGCTCAGGACAGGGGATGAACACTGAAGCTTTCTTT. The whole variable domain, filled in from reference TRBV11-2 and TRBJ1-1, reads EAGVAQSPRYKIIEKRQSVAFWCNPISGHATLYWYQQILGQGPKLLIQFQNNGVVDDSQLPKDRFSAERLKGVDSTLKIQPAKLEDSAVYLCASSSGQGMNTEAFFGQGTRLTVV.

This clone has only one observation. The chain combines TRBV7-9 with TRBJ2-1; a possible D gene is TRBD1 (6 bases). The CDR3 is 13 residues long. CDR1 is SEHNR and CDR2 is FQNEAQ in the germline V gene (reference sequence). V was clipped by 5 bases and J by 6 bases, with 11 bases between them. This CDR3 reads CASSPQGFNEQFF. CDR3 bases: TGTGCCAGCAGCCCACAGGGTTTCAATGAGCAGTTCTTC.

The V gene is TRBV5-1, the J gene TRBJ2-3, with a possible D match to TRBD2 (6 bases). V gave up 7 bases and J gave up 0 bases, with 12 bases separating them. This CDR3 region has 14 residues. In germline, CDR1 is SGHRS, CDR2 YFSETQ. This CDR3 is CASGTRASTDTQYF. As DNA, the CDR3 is TGCGCCAGCGGGACTCGAGCTAGCACAGATACGCAGTATTTT.

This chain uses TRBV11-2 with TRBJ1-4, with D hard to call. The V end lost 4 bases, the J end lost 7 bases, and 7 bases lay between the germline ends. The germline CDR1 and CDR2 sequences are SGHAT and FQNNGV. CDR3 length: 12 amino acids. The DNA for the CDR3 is TGTGCCAGCAGCTGGTCGGGTGAAAAACTGTTTTTT. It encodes CASSWSGEKLFF.

As DNA, the CDR3 is TGTGCCACCAGTGATACGGCAGACGCCTACGAGCAGTACTTC. Protein: CATSDTADAYEQYF. The rearrangement links TRBV24-1 to TRBJ2-7; D is unclear. Trimming removed 3 bases at V and 2 bases at J, with 10 bases between. This CDR3 contains 14 residues. CDR1 is KGHDR and CDR2 is SFDVKD in the germline V gene.

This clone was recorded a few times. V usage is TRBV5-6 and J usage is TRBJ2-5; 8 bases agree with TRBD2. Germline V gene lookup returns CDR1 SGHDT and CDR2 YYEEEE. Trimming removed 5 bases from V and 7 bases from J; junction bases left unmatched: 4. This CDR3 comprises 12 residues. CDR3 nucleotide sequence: TGTGCCAGCAGGTCGGGACTAGGGACCCAGTACTTC. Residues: CASRSGLGTQYF.

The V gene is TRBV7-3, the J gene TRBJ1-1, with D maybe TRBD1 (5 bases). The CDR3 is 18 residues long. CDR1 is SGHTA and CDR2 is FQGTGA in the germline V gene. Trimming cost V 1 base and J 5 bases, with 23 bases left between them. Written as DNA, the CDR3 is TGTGCCAGCAGCTTAAGGGGGTTCAGGGACCCGAGAGGGACTGAAGCTTTCTTT. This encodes CASSLRGFRDPRGTEAFF.

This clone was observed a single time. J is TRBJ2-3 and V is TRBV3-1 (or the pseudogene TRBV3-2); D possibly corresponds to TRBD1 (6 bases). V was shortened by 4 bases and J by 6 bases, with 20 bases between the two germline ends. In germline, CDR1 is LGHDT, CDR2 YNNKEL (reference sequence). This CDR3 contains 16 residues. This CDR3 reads CASSPGTKGRTDTQYF. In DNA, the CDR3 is TGTGCCAGCAGCCCAGGGACAAAAGGCCGTACTGATACGCAGTATTTT.

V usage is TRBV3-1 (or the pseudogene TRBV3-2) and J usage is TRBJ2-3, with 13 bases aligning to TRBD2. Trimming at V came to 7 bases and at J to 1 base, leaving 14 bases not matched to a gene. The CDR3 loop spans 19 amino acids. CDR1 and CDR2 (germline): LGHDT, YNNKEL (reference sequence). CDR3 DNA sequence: TGTGCCAGCACCCGTCGGACTAGCGGGAGTGACCGCGGCACAGATACGCAGTATTTT. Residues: CASTRRTSGSDRGTDTQYF.

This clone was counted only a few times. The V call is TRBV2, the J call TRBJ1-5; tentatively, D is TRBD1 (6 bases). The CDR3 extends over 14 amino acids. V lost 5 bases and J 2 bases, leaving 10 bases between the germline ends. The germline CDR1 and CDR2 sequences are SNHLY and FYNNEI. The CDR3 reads CASSLQGGNQPQHF. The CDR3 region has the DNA TGTGCCAGCAGTTTACAGGGCGGCAATCAGCCCCAGCATTTT. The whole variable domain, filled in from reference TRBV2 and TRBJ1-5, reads EPEVTQTPSHQVTQMGQEVILRCVPISNHLYFYWYRQILGQKVEFLVSFYNNEISEKSEIFDDQFSVERPDGSNFTLKIRSTKLEDSAMYFCASSLQGGNQPQHFGDGTRLSIL.

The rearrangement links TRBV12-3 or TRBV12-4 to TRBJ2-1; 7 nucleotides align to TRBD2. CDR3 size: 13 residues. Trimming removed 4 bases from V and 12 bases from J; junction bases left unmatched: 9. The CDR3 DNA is TGTGCCAGCAGTTCCATCGGACTAGTCTGGCAGTTCTTC. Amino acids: CASSSIGLVWQFF.

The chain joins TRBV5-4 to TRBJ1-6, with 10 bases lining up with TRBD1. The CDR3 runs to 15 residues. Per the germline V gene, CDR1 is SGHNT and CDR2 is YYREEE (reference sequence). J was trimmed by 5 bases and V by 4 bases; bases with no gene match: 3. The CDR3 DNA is TGTGCCAGCAGCGAGGGGACAGGGGATAATTCACCCCTCCACTTT. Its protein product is CASSEGTGDNSPLHF.

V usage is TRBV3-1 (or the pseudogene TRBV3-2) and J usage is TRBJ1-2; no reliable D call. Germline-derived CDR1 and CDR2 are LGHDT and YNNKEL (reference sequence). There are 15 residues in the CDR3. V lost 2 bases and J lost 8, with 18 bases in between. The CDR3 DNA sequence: TGTGCCAGCAGCCAACTCATGGACGCCTCCGGGGGCTACACCTTC. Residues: CASSQLMDASGGYTF.